These 21 T cell receptor beta chains were all obtained from the same sample, sequenced in a study of cytomegalovirus exposure and HLA in healthy donors. The table came from immunoSEQ multiplex PCR; TCRdb's copy has only in-frame clones and leaves some out. This sample has about 220,000 clones, with approximately 87% found just once. The sample taken for sequencing was PBMCs. The receptors stem from a man aged 18 to 29 in good health and CMV-seronegative.

Only one count was recorded for this clone. The V and J genes are TRBV28 and TRBJ2-7, with TRBD1 identical over 9 bases. The CDR3 has 16 residues. The germline gives CDR1 MDHEN, CDR2 SYDVKM. The ends lost 1 base at V and 2 bases at J; junction bases unmatched: 6. In DNA form, the CDR3 reads TGTGCCAGCAGTTTATCCCAGACAGGGGGAACCTACGAGCAGTACTTC. Encoded protein: CASSLSQTGGTYEQYF.

The chain is built from TRBV27 and TRBJ2-1, with 10 bases lining up with TRBD2. Germline lookup yields CDR1 MNHEY and CDR2 SMNVEV (reference sequence). CDR3 size: 15 residues. V shed 2 bases and J 10 bases; nucleotides not matched to a gene: 8. The CDR3, as DNA: TGTGCCAGCAGTTTAACCCTAGCGGGAGTAGGGGAGCAGTTCTTC. It specifies CASSLTLAGVGEQFF.

The count of this clone is one. The chain employs TRBV5-1 and TRBJ1-2, with 10 nucleotides matching TRBD1. Germline V lookup: CDR1 SGHRS, CDR2 YFSETQ. The J segment lost 3 bases and the V segment lost 4 bases, leaving 3 bases of the junction unmatched. This CDR3 is built from 14 residues. DNA of the CDR3: TGCGCCAGCAGCCGACAGGGGGCGGACTATGGCTACACCTTC. This encodes CASSRQGADYGYTF.

This chain joins TRBV4-3 and TRBJ1-2, with 7 bases fitting TRBD1. Per the germline V gene, CDR1 is LGHNA and CDR2 is YSLEER. The CDR3 is 16 amino acids. V lost 1 base and J lost 2; bases outside the gene matches: 7. This CDR3 reads CASSQADRAGNYGYTF. The DNA of the CDR3 is TGCGCCAGCAGCCAAGCTGACAGGGCAGGGAACTATGGCTACACCTTC.

The chain recombines TRBV9 with TRBJ1-2; D ambiguous. The V and J ends lost 0 bases and 2 bases respectively, with 5 bases between them. CDR1 is SGDLS, CDR2 YYNGEE, per germline. The CDR3 runs 13 residues. DNA of the CDR3: TGTGCCAGCAGCGTAGTTTCGAACTATGGCTACACCTTC. It translates to CASSVVSNYGYTF.

V gene TRBV9 combines with J gene TRBJ2-2; D not resolved. Germline V CDR1 and CDR2: SGDLS, YYNGEE. Trimming took 0 bases from V and 7 from J, leaving 4 bases between them. The CDR3 runs 12 residues. This CDR3 reads CASSVVRGELFF. CDR3 coding DNA: TGTGCCAGCAGCGTAGTCCGCGGGGAGCTGTTTTTT.

The V gene is TRBV15, the J gene TRBJ2-6; D not certain. The V end lost 0 bases, the J end lost 2 bases, and 8 bases lay between the germline ends. Looked up from germline, CDR1 is LNHNV and CDR2 is YYDKDF (reference sequence). This CDR3 spans 16 amino acids. CDR3 nucleotide sequence: TGTGCCACCAGCAGAGAACAGATCACTGGGGCCAACGTCCTGACTTTC. Its translation is CATSREQITGANVLTF.

The chain couples TRBV4-1 to TRBJ1-1; perhaps TRBD1 as D (5 bases). The CDR3 totals 14 residues. Germline CDR1 reads MGHRA; CDR2 reads YSYEKL. The V end lost 1 base, the J end lost 11 bases, and 17 bases lay between the germline ends. As DNA, the CDR3 is TGCGCCAGCAGCCAAGCAGTGACAGAGATTCTTGCTTTCTTT. It codes for CASSQAVTEILAFF.

The CDR3 loop is CASSGTRDKKSGQPQHF. The DNA of the CDR3 is TGTGCCAGCAGTGGTACCCGGGACAAAAAGTCCGGTCAGCCCCAGCATTTT. The rearrangement links TRBV6-1 to TRBJ1-5, with a possible D match to TRBD1 (6 bases). V lost 4 bases and J lost 6, with 22 bases in between. This CDR3 contains 17 residues. Looked up from germline, CDR1 is MNHNS and CDR2 is SASEGT.

The V and J genes are TRBV4-1 and TRBJ1-2, with a possible D match to TRBD1 (5 bases). The CDR3 spans 15 residues. Per germline, CDR1 MGHRA and CDR2 YSYEKL. V lost 0 bases and J 4 bases, leaving 12 bases between the germline ends. The CDR3 sequence is CASSQDQGTAYGYTF. The CDR3 DNA reads as TGCGCCAGCAGCCAAGATCAGGGCACAGCCTATGGCTACACCTTC.

The V and J genes are TRBV5-1 and TRBJ1-4; D may be TRBD1 (5 bases). The germline CDR1 and CDR2 sequences are SGHRS and YFSETQ. This CDR3 has 14 amino acids. V was clipped by 4 bases and J by 8 bases, with 15 bases between them. The CDR3 bases are TGCGCCAGCAGCCAGGACATAAACTTCGAAAAACTGTTTTTT. This gives the protein CASSQDINFEKLFF.

In this sample, this clone turned up many times. The CDR3 DNA follows: TGTGCCATCGAACAGGGCCGGCACGAGCAGTACTTC. This translates into CAIEQGRHEQYF. The rearrangement uses TRBV28 and TRBJ2-7; the D gene is possibly TRBD1 (6 bases). CDR3 length: 12 residues. Germline V gives CDR1 MDHEN, CDR2 SYDVKM. The V gene lost 10 bases and the J gene lost 5 bases, with 15 bases spanning the gap.

Concerning this clone itself: Other DNA sequences of this sample code for an identical CDR3. This chain connects TRBV7-2 to TRBJ2-2; D not resolved. Germline assignment: CDR1 SGHTA and CDR2 FQGNSA. Trimming cost V 5 bases and J 8 bases, with 9 bases left between them. This CDR3 contains 12 residues. The CDR3, as DNA: TGTGCCAGCAGCCTTGAACTTGGGGAGCTGTTTTTT. Translating it yields CASSLELGELFF. Supplemented by reference TRBV7-2 and TRBJ2-2, the full variable domain reads GAGVSQSPSNKVTEKGKDVELRCDPISGHTALYWYRQSLGQGLEFLIYFQGNSAPDKSGLPSDRFSAERTGGSVSTLTIQRTQQEDSAVYLCASSLELGELFFGEGSRLTVL.

This sequence joins TRBV7-8 and TRBJ2-7, with TRBD1 as a possible D gene (5 bases). Germline V CDR1 and CDR2: SGHVS, FQNEAQ. The CDR3 loop spans 15 amino acids. V lost 4 bases and J lost 7, with 20 bases in between. CDR3 DNA sequence: TGTGCCAGCAGCTCCCAGGGTAGTGTACCTAGTGAGCAGTACTTC. Protein product: CASSSQGSVPSEQYF.

The chain uses TRBV6-5 and TRBJ2-1; D possibly corresponds to TRBD1 (5 bases). This CDR3 contains 14 residues. V was pared by 8 bases and J by 4 bases, with 15 bases between. Germline V lookup: CDR1 MNHEY, CDR2 SVGAGI. Here the CDR3 DNA reads TGTGCCAGCTCGGAGACAGACTCATACAATGAGCAGTTCTTC. Translation: CASSETDSYNEQFF.

The DNA for the CDR3 is TGCGCCAGCAGCCCCAGGACAGGGGTAAATCAGCCCCAGCATTTT. Translated, it gives CASSPRTGVNQPQHF. This chain uses TRBV5-1 with TRBJ1-5, with 9 nucleotides matching TRBD1. This CDR3 contains 15 residues. V lost 4 bases to trimming and J lost 4 bases; unmatched junction nucleotides: 6. The V gene's germline CDR1 is SGHRS and CDR2 YFSETQ.

The gene calls are TRBV28 and TRBJ2-2; TRBD2 matches at 8 bases. V shed 8 bases, J shed 6 bases, and the junction held 8 bases outside the gene matches. This CDR3 contains 14 residues. In germline, CDR1 is MDHEN, CDR2 SYDVKM. In DNA form, the CDR3 reads TGTGCCAGCCGCTTCTCGGGGGGGGCCGGGGAGCTGTTTTTT. Translation gives CASRFSGGAGELFF.

The chain is built from TRBV5-5 and TRBJ1-5; TRBD1 agrees at 11 bases. Germline V gene lookup returns CDR1 SGHKS and CDR2 YYEKEE (reference sequence). The V segment lost 4 bases and the J segment 6 bases; nucleotides outside the gene matches: 9. The CDR3 sequence is 16 residues long. The CDR3 nucleotides read TGTGCCAGCAGCCCGGGTGAGGGACAGGGGGTTCAGCCCCAGCATTTT. Translated: CASSPGEGQGVQPQHF.

The CDR3 DNA reads as TGTGCCAGCAAGGCGGGGATTGCGAGCAATCAGCCCCAGCATTTT. This translates into CASKAGIASNQPQHF. V gene TRBV28 combines with J gene TRBJ1-5; no reliable D call. The V end lost 7 bases, the J end lost 1 base, and 14 bases lay between the germline ends. CDR1 MDHEN and CDR2 SYDVKM come from the germline V gene. The CDR3 contains 15 residues.

This rearrangement joins TRBV7-2 to TRBJ1-2; 7 bases map to TRBD1. This CDR3 region has 14 residues. V shed 2 bases, J shed 8 bases, and the junction held 8 bases outside the gene matches. Germline V CDR1 and CDR2: SGHTA, FQGNSA. The DNA for the CDR3 is TGTGCCAGCAGCTTAATTACAGGGGAGCTAGGCTACACCTTC. Translation: CASSLITGELGYTF.

The V and J genes are TRBV4-1 and TRBJ2-1; 9 bases are a match to TRBD1. The germline V gene has CDR1 MGHRA and CDR2 YSYEKL. V lost 5 bases, J lost 8 bases, and 10 bases stayed unmatched. The CDR3 loop spans 15 amino acids. The CDR3 region has the DNA TGCGCCAGCAGCGTCAGTGGACAGGGGTTCGATGAGCAGTTCTTC. It is translated as CASSVSGQGFDEQFF.